This TCR beta chain was captured in a study of glioma-infiltrating T cells after dendritic cell vaccination. Turning to the study itself: Glioblastoma patients came from Phase I and II dendritic cell vaccination trials. Treatment, given 2003 to 2012, was autologous tumor lysate-pulsed dendritic cell vaccination.

In germline, CDR1 is GTSNPN, CDR2 SVGIG (reference sequence). The length of the CDR3 is 11 residues. J was trimmed by 7 bases and V by 1 base; bases with no gene match: 0. Time point: after dendritic cell vaccination, including at tumor progression/relapse. Only patients with spare fresh-frozen tumor and over two years of follow-up were included. TCRdb's copy holds only in-frame clones and misses some; the assay was immunoSEQ multiplex PCR. The data hold 70,000 to 100,000 clones, with 83% observed a single time. This TCR was sampled from a human donor with glioblastoma. This rearrangement joins TRBV30 to TRBJ1-2; TRBD1 aligns across 7 bases. The material sequenced was blood, taken after dendritic cell vaccination. The CDR3 spells CAWSDRGGYTF. The DNA for the CDR3 is TGTGCCTGGAGTGACAGGGGTGGCTACACCTTC.